This T cell receptor (beta chain) stems from a study of blood T cell repertoires in COVID-19. Study-wide background: The analysed material was cDNA or gDNA that came from T cells, B-cell-depleted T cells, or PBMCs.

The length of the CDR3 is 17 residues. V trimming: 3 bases; J trimming: 11 bases; junction bases outside the gene matches: 14. Participants came from roughly 24 US areas, aged roughly 18 to 100 years. Authors' analysis steps: Reference gene primers were amplified, and this amplification served to estimate nucleated cell counts. Repertoires were generated with immunoSEQ multiplex PCR, while TCRdb's copy carries only in-frame clones and drops some. That table furnishes V, J and clone size, whereas the DNA furnished D and trimming. The sample consists of about 400,000 clones, nearly 90% of them appearing once.

The rearrangement links TRBV5-3 to TRBJ1-6, with TRBD1 matching over 10 bases. TRBV5-3 falls under the ORF class, with uncertain function. The sequence came from a woman aged 25 to 39 who had recovered from COVID-19. Input material: PBMCs or T cells enriched from blood (not recorded which). The CDR3 region has the DNA TGTGCCAGAAGCTACCCGGGGACAGGGGTGTATGAACCACCCCTCCACTTT. Translation: CARSYPGTGVYEPPLHF.